These 18 T cell receptor beta chains share one sample of origin, sequenced in a study of cytomegalovirus exposure and HLA in healthy donors. PCR involved 60 Vbeta and 13 Jbeta primers. Data came from immunoSEQ multiplex PCR; TCRdb stores just in-frame clones and leaves some out. The sample has tens of thousands of clones, 65% to 80% seen once; the top ten hold 2.5% to 3.5%. Sequencing input: PBMCs. The source is a young man in good health and CMV-seronegative.

The CDR3 loop reads CTARGAAGELFF. CDR3 nucleotides: TGCACCGCGCGGGGGGCCGCCGGGGAGCTGTTTTTT. The rearrangement links TRBV29-1 to TRBJ2-2; 8 bases align to TRBD2. The germline gives CDR1 SQVTM, CDR2 ANQGSEA. This CDR3 is 12 amino acids long.

CDR3 loop: CSARPEETQYF. DNA of the CDR3: TGCAGTGCTAGACCCGAAGAGACCCAGTACTTC. The V and J genes are TRBV20-1 and TRBJ2-5; D call uncertain. This CDR3 is 11 amino acids long. Germline V gene lookup returns CDR1 DFQATT and CDR2 SNEGSKA (reference sequence). V lost 2 bases to trimming and J lost 3 bases, with 4 bases between them.

The chain has TRBV2 and TRBJ1-6, with D perhaps matching TRBD1 (5 bases). This CDR3 spans 14 amino acids. The V gene's germline CDR1 is SNHLY and CDR2 FYNNEI. V was trimmed by 3 bases and J by 7 bases, leaving 10 bases between them. This chain's CDR3 is CASSEGRKNSPLHF. CDR3 coding DNA: TGTGCCAGCAGTGAGGGGCGGAAGAATTCACCCCTCCACTTT.

V usage is TRBV5-4 and J usage is TRBJ2-3; 9 positions agree with TRBD2. V gave up 6 bases and J gave up 5 bases; unmatched junction bases: 7. The germline V gene encodes CDR1 SGHNT and CDR2 YYREEE (reference sequence). This CDR3 contains 14 residues. The CDR3 DNA sequence: TGTGCCAGCATCCCGGCGGGAGGGGGAGATACGCAGTATTTT. It translates to CASIPAGGGDTQYF.

The gene calls are TRBV28 and TRBJ1-6; 9 bases map to TRBD1. The V gene end was trimmed by 5 bases and the J gene end by 9 bases; junction bases not matched to a gene: 14. Germline loops: CDR1 MDHEN, CDR2 SYDVKM. This CDR3 contains 17 residues. The CDR3 coding sequence is TGTGCCAGCAGTCGAACAGGGACAGGGCACCGTGGTTCACCCCTCCACTTT. Its protein product is CASSRTGTGHRGSPLHF.

This chain uses TRBV7-2 with TRBJ2-7, with 8 bases identical to TRBD2. V shed 5 bases, J shed 0 bases, and the junction held 6 bases outside the gene matches. The germline V gene encodes CDR1 SGHTA and CDR2 FQGNSA. The CDR3 is 15 residues long. Here the CDR3 reads CASSVLAGLSYEQYF. The CDR3 DNA follows: TGTGCCAGCAGCGTCTTAGCGGGGCTCTCCTACGAGCAGTACTTC.

J is TRBJ2-3 and V is TRBV4-2; 15 nucleotides match TRBD2. The CDR3 spans 18 residues. Germline trimming cut 1 base from V and 4 bases from J; bases unmatched to any gene: 6. CDR1 is LGHNA, CDR2 YNFKEQ, per germline. The DNA for the CDR3 is TGTGCCAGCAGCCAAGGGACTAGCGGGGGGGCCCAAGCAGATACGCAGTATTTT. It codes for CASSQGTSGGAQADTQYF.

This clone has just a few counts. The chain uses TRBV7-6 and TRBJ1-6, with 9 bases matching TRBD1. CDR3 length equals 14 residues. From germline, CDR1 is SGHVS and CDR2 FNYEAQ. V lost 3 bases and J lost 8; bases outside the gene matches: 2. The CDR3 DNA reads as TGTGCCAGCAGCTTCCGGGACAGGGATTCACCCCTCCACTTT. This codes for CASSFRDRDSPLHF.

The CDR3 region has the DNA TGTGCCAGCACCGGACAGGGAGGGTCGAACTATGGCTACACCTTC. Translated: CASTGQGGSNYGYTF. The chain is built from TRBV5-4 and TRBJ1-2, with 8 bases fitting TRBD1. The CDR3 extends over 15 amino acids. V trimming: 6 bases; J trimming: 2 bases; junction bases outside the gene matches: 9. CDR1 and CDR2 (germline): SGHNT, YYREEE (reference sequence).

In DNA form, the CDR3 reads TGTGCCAGAAGCCTAGACAGGAGAATTTATGGCTACACCTTC. Its protein is CARSLDRRIYGYTF. This chain uses TRBV5-3 with TRBJ1-2; perhaps TRBD1 as D (6 bases). TRBV5-3 is noted as an ORF with a role that remains uncertain. V was cut by 4 bases and J by 5 bases, with 15 bases left in between. This CDR3 is built from 14 residues.

The V and J genes are TRBV30 and TRBJ1-6; 7 bases fit TRBD1. Germline V gives CDR1 GTSNPN, CDR2 SVGIG (reference sequence). The V segment lost 3 bases and the J segment 6 bases; nucleotides outside the gene matches: 5. The CDR3 has 14 residues. Here the CDR3 DNA reads TGTGCCTGGAGAGTCGACAGGGCTAATTCACCCCTCCACTTT. Amino acid sequence: CAWRVDRANSPLHF.

The chain has TRBV4-3 and TRBJ1-3, with D uncertain. The CDR3 length is 15 residues. Germline CDR1 and CDR2: LGHNA and YSLEER. Trimming stripped 0 bases from V and 0 bases from J, with 6 bases between. The CDR3 DNA follows: TGCGCCAGCAGCCAAGAGAGAGGCTCTGGAAACACCATATATTTT. It encodes CASSQERGSGNTIYF.

V usage is TRBV11-2 and J usage is TRBJ2-3; the D gene is possibly TRBD1 (6 bases). The CDR3 has 16 amino acids. CDR1 and CDR2 from the germline V gene are SGHAT and FQNNGV. Trimming removed 2 bases from V and 0 bases from J, with 12 bases in between. The CDR3 DNA follows: TGTGCCAGCAGCTTATTGGGGGCAGTTAGCACAGATACGCAGTATTTT. The encoded protein is CASSLLGAVSTDTQYF.

This chain uses TRBV7-9 with TRBJ1-1; maybe TRBD1 (5 bases). CDR1 and CDR2 from the germline V gene are SEHNR and FQNEAQ (reference sequence). V was clipped by 1 base and J by 1 base, with 7 bases between them. The CDR3 extends over 14 amino acids. CDR3 loop: CASSLGQGNTEAFF. The CDR3 coding sequence is TGTGCCAGCAGCTTAGGGCAGGGGAACACTGAAGCTTTCTTT.

Only a few counts were recorded for this clone. V gene TRBV6-5 combines with J gene TRBJ1-1; D is undetermined. Per the germline V gene, CDR1 is MNHEY and CDR2 is SVGAGI. This CDR3 comprises 13 residues. Between the trimmed V and J ends, which lost 0 bases and 2 bases, there was a span of 4 bases. CDR3 sequence: CASSYSQNTEAFF. CDR3 DNA sequence: TGTGCCAGCAGTTACTCCCAAAACACTGAAGCTTTCTTT.

The J gene is TRBJ1-1, the V gene TRBV30; D is ambiguous. This CDR3 is built from 13 residues. CDR1 is GTSNPN, CDR2 SVGIG, per germline (reference sequence). V gave up 2 bases and J gave up 3 bases, with 10 bases separating them. CDR3 bases: TGTGCCTGGAGTCCGAGGAGGGACACTGAAGCTTTCTTT. The encoded protein is CAWSPRRDTEAFF.

The chain recombines TRBV6-1 with TRBJ1-5; TRBD1 is a possible D gene (6 bases). This CDR3 has 15 amino acids. Germline values: CDR1 MNHNS, CDR2 SASEGT. The V gene lost 5 bases and the J gene lost 2 bases, with 13 bases spanning the gap. CDR3 nucleotide sequence: TGTGCCAGCAGTACCGGGGACAAAGGCAATCAGCCCCAGCATTTT. This gives the protein CASSTGDKGNQPQHF.

This chain joins TRBV5-1 and TRBJ2-7; D call uncertain. The V gene's germline CDR1 is SGHRS and CDR2 YFSETQ. The CDR3 is 14 residues long. V was pared by 0 bases and J by 5 bases, with 12 bases between. The CDR3 loop reads CASSLGTPEDEQYF. CDR3 nucleotides: TGCGCCAGCAGCTTGGGTACCCCTGAGGACGAGCAGTACTTC.